This T cell receptor (beta chain) was identified during a study of T cells in Graves' hyperthyroidism and ophthalmopathy. Study-wide background: Peripheral blood was drawn at first diagnosis, prior to all treatment.

Template material for amplifying TCR beta CDR3 regions consisted of RNA transcripts. When the TCR CDR3 underwent first-round RT-PCR, the HTBI primer set was used. MiXCR, run by TCRdb on the multiplex PCR reads, gives a single entry per CDR3 protein. The table shows some 760,000 distinct CDR3 sequences, with less than 15% occurring only once. This clonotype was seen ten or more times. CDR1 is KGHSH, CDR2 LQKENI, per germline. CDR3 size: 13 residues. Trimming took off 3 bases at V and 0 bases at J, with 5 bases between the two ends. Aged 18 to 65, the patients had hyperthyroidism that was newly diagnosed and had lasted under 2 months.

This chain connects TRBV18 to TRBJ2-5; D ambiguous. Sequenced input: blood. This TCR derives from a woman younger than 35 with Graves' hyperthyroidism. For the CDR3, the DNA is TGTGCCAGCTCACCTCCAAACCAAGAGACCCAGTACTTC. Amino acid sequence: CASSPPNQETQYF.